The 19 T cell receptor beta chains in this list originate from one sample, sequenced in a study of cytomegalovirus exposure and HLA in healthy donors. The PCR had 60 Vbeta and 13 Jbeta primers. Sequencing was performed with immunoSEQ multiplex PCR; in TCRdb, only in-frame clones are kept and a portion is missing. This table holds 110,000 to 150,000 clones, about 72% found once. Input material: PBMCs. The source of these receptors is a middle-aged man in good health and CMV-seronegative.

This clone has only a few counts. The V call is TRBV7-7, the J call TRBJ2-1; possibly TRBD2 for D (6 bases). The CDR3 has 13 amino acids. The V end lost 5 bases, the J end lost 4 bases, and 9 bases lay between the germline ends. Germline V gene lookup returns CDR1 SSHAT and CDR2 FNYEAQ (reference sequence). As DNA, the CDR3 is TGTGCCAGCAGCCGGGCGGGGTACAATGAGCAGTTCTTC. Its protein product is CASSRAGYNEQFF.

The CDR3 reads CASSYSAGGYQETQYF. In nucleotides, the CDR3 is TGTGCCAGCAGCTATTCGGCGGGGGGATACCAAGAGACCCAGTACTTC. The chain links TRBV6-6 to TRBJ2-5; 8 positions match TRBD2. This CDR3 spans 16 amino acids. Germline V gene sequence: CDR1 MNHNY, CDR2 SVGAGI (reference sequence). V shed 6 bases and J 0 bases; nucleotides not matched to a gene: 9.

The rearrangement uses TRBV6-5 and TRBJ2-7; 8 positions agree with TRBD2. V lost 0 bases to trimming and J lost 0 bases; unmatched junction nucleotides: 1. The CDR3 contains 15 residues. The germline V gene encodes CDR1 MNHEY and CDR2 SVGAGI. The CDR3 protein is CASSYSGTSSYEQYF. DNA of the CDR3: TGTGCCAGCAGTTACTCCGGGACTAGCTCCTACGAGCAGTACTTC.

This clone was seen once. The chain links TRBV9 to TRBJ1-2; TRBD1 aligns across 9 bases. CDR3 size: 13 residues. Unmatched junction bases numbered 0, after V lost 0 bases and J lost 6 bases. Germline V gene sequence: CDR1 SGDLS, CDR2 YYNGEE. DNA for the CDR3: TGTGCCAGCAGCGTAGGGACAGGGGATGGCTACACCTTC. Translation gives CASSVGTGDGYTF.

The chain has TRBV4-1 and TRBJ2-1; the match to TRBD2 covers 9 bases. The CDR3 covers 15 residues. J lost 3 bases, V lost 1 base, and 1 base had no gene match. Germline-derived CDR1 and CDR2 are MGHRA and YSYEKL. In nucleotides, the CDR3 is TGCGCCAGCAGCCAAGTTAGCGGGGGCTACAATGAGCAGTTCTTC. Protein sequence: CASSQVSGGYNEQFF.

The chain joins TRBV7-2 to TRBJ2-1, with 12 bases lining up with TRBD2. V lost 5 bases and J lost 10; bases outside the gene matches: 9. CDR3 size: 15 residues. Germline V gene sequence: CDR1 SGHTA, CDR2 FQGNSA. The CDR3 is CASSQSSGGAAEQFF. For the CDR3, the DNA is TGTGCCAGCAGCCAGTCTAGCGGGGGGGCCGCCGAGCAGTTCTTC.

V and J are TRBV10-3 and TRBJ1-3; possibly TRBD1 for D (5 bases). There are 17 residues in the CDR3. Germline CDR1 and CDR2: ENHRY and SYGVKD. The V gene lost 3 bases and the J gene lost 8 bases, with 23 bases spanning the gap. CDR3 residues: CAISETNRDSFKDTIYF. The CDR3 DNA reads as TGTGCCATCAGTGAAACGAACCGGGACTCTTTTAAGGACACCATATATTTT.

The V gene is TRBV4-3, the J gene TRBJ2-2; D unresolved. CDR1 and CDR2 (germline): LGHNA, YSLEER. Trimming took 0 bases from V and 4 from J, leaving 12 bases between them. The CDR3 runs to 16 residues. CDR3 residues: CASSQDSLSPTGELFF. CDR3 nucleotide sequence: TGCGCCAGCAGCCAAGATTCTCTTAGTCCCACCGGGGAGCTGTTTTTT.

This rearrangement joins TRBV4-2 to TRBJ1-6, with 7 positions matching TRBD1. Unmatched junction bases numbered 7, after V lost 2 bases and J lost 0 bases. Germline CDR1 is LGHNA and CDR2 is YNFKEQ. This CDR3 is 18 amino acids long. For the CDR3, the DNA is TGTGCCAGCAGCCAACCCGACAGGGCAAGCTCCTATAATTCACCCCTCCACTTT. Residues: CASSQPDRASSYNSPLHF.

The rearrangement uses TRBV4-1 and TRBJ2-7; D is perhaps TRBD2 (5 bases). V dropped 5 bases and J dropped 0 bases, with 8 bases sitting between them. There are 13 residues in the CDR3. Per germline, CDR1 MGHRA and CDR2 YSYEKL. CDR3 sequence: CASSDYSSYEQYF. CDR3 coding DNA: TGCGCCAGCAGCGACTACAGCTCCTACGAGCAGTACTTC.

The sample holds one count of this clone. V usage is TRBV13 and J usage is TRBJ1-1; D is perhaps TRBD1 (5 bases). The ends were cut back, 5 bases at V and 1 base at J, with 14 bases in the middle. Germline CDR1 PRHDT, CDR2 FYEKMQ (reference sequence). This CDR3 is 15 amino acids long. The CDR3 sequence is CASSPWGGWNTEAFF. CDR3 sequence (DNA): TGTGCCAGCAGCCCCTGGGGGGGGTGGAACACTGAAGCTTTCTTT.

The CDR3 loop reads CASSYSGQGSHEQYF. The CDR3 nucleotides are TGTGCCAGCAGTTACTCGGGACAGGGGTCCCACGAGCAGTACTTC. The rearrangement links TRBV6-6 to TRBJ2-7, with 10 bases lining up with TRBD1. Germline V gene data show CDR1 as MNHNY and CDR2 as SVGAGI (reference sequence). The CDR3 sequence is 15 residues long. V shed 0 bases and J 5 bases; nucleotides not matched to a gene: 4.

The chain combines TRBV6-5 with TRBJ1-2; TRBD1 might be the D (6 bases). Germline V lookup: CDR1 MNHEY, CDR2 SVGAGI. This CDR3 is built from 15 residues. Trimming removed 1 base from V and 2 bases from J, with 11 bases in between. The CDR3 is CASSYFQQGNYGYTF. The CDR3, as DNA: TGTGCCAGCAGTTACTTCCAACAGGGAAACTATGGCTACACCTTC.

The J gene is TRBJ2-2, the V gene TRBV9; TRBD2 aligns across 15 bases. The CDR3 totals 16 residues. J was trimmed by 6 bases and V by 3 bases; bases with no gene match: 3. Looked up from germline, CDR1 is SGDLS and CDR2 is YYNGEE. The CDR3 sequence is CASSDGLAGGPGELFF. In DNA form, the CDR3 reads TGTGCCAGCAGCGATGGACTAGCGGGAGGGCCCGGGGAGCTGTTTTTT. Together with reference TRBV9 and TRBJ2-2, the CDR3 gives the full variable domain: DSGVTQTPKHLITATGQRVTLRCSPRSGDLSVYWYQQSLDQGLQFLIQYYNGEERAKGNILERFSAQQFPDLHSELNLSSLELGDSALYFCASSDGLAGGPGELFFGEGSRLTVL.

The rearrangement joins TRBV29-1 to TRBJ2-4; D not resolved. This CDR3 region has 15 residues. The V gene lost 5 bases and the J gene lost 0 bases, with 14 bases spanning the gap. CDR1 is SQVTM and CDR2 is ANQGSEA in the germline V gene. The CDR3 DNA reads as TGCAGCGTTAAGCGAACGACTGGAGCCAAAAACATTCAGTACTTC. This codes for CSVKRTTGAKNIQYF.

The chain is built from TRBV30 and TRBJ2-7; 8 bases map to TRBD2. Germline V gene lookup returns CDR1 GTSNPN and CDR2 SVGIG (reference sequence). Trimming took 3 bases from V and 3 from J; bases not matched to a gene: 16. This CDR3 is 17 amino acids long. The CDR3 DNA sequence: TGTGCCTGGAGCCGCTCCTGGGGTAGCGGGAAACTCTACGAGCAGTACTTC. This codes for CAWSRSWGSGKLYEQYF.

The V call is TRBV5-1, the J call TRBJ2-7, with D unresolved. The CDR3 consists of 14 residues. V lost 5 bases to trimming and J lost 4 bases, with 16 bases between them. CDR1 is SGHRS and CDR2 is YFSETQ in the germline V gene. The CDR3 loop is CASSVRQNSYEQYF. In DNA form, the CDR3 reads TGCGCCAGCAGTGTGCGCCAAAATTCGTACGAGCAGTACTTC.

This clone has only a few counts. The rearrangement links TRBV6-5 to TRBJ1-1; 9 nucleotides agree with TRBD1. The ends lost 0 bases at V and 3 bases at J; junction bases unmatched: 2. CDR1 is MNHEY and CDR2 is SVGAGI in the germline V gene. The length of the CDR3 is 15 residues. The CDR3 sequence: CASSYSWTGDTEAFF. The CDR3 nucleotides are TGTGCCAGCAGTTACTCGTGGACAGGGGACACTGAAGCTTTCTTT.

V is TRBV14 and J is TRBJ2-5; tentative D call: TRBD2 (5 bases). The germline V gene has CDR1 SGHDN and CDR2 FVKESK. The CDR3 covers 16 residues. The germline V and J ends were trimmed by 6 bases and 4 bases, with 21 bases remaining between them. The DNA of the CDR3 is TGTGCCAGCAGTCGGGATGTGGGGTCCTTCGGAGAGACCCAGTACTTC. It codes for CASSRDVGSFGETQYF.